These 19 T cell receptor beta chains were all obtained from the same sample, sequenced in a study of blood T cell repertoires in COVID-19. The method was immunoSEQ multiplex PCR; TCRdb's version includes in-frame clones alone and lacks a portion of them. Of some 55,000 clones listed, 90% are singletons. The sequenced material came from peripheral blood. The receptors were sampled from a woman aged 40 to 50 with active COVID-19.

The chain's CDR3 is CSALDDSGLFF. CDR3 nucleotides: TGCAGTGCTCTCGATGACAGTGGACTGTTTTTT. This chain links TRBV20-1 with TRBJ1-4; the D gene is possibly TRBD1 (5 bases). Germline V gene data show CDR1 as DFQATT and CDR2 as SNEGSKA (reference sequence). V was cut by 5 bases and J by 13 bases, with 14 bases left in between. CDR3 size: 11 residues.

The chain combines TRBV6-6 with TRBJ1-2, with 9 nucleotides matching TRBD1. Germline V lookup: CDR1 MNHNY, CDR2 SVGAGI (reference sequence). CDR3 size: 11 residues. The ends lost 6 bases at V and 11 bases at J; junction bases unmatched: 4. The CDR3 spells CASSTGTGYTF. For the CDR3, the DNA is TGTGCCAGCAGCACCGGGACAGGGTACACCTTC.

The chain is built from TRBV4-1 and TRBJ2-2; 11 nucleotides match TRBD2. Trimming at V came to 4 bases and at J to 2 bases, leaving 3 bases not matched to a gene. In germline, CDR1 is MGHRA, CDR2 YSYEKL. The CDR3 totals 16 residues. The CDR3 here is CASSPLAGVNTGELFF. For the CDR3, the DNA is TGCGCCAGCAGCCCACTAGCGGGGGTAAACACCGGGGAGCTGTTTTTT.

V usage is TRBV2 and J usage is TRBJ2-5, with 7 bases that match TRBD2. The junction had 5 bases not matched to a gene; V was cut back by 8 bases and J by 5 bases. The CDR3 extends over 12 amino acids. Looked up from germline, CDR1 is SNHLY and CDR2 is FYNNEI. For the CDR3, the DNA is TGTGCCAGCGGAGCGGGGCGTGAGACCCAGTACTTC. Residues: CASGAGRETQYF.

J is TRBJ2-7 and V is TRBV6-5; TRBD2 aligns across 7 bases. V gave up 6 bases and J gave up 3 bases; unmatched junction bases: 8. In germline, CDR1 is MNHEY, CDR2 SVGAGI. The CDR3 is made up of 14 amino acids. As DNA, the CDR3 is TGTGCCAGCAGCGCCCGGGAGCGGGGCTACGAGCAGTACTTC. This sequence encodes CASSARERGYEQYF.

V usage is TRBV6-5 and J usage is TRBJ2-7, with 8 bases aligning to TRBD1. The CDR3 length is 14 residues. J was trimmed by 2 bases and V by 7 bases; bases with no gene match: 7. Germline V CDR1 and CDR2: MNHEY, SVGAGI. CDR3 DNA: TGTGCCAGCACCAAGGGACAGGCCCCCTACGAGCAGTACTTC. Its protein product is CASTKGQAPYEQYF.

The V and J genes are TRBV27 and TRBJ2-5, with 7 bases lining up with TRBD1. The CDR3 consists of 14 residues. Per the germline V gene, CDR1 is MNHEY and CDR2 is SMNVEV (reference sequence). V lost 2 bases, J lost 5 bases, and 5 bases stayed unmatched. CDR3 DNA: TGTGCCAGCAGTTTAGCCAGGGGGATGGAGACCCAGTACTTC. Translation: CASSLARGMETQYF.

The chain has TRBV7-2 and TRBJ1-6; 10 nucleotides line up with TRBD1. V trimming: 6 bases; J trimming: 7 bases; junction bases outside the gene matches: 12. CDR3 length: 17 residues. Germline assignment: CDR1 SGHTA and CDR2 FQGNSA. CDR3 DNA: TGTGCCAGCAGTTCTGTCGGACGGACAGGGGGAAATTCACCCCTCCACTTT. Translated: CASSSVGRTGGNSPLHF.

The rearrangement joins TRBV6-5 to TRBJ2-1; TRBD2 agrees at 8 bases. Trimming cost V 6 bases and J 9 bases; bases outside gene matches: 10. This CDR3 region has 14 residues. From germline, CDR1 is MNHEY and CDR2 SVGAGI. CDR3 amino acids: CASRPPRGGAEQFF. The CDR3 DNA follows: TGTGCCAGCAGGCCCCCTCGGGGGGGCGCTGAGCAGTTCTTC.

V is TRBV18 and J is TRBJ1-3; 7 bases are shared with TRBD1. V was pared by 2 bases and J by 3 bases, with 7 bases of the junction left unmatched. This CDR3 spans 16 amino acids. Germline CDR1 reads KGHSH; CDR2 reads LQKENI. The CDR3 loop reads CASSPSRQGSGNTIYF. The CDR3 DNA is TGTGCCAGCTCACCATCCCGACAGGGAAGTGGAAACACCATATATTTT.

The chain couples TRBV12-3 or TRBV12-4 to TRBJ2-7; D might be TRBD1 (6 bases). Trimming cost V 8 bases and J 6 bases, with 14 bases left between them. This CDR3 is built from 12 residues. The CDR3 reads CASGWVGGEQYF. The CDR3 DNA sequence: TGTGCCAGCGGATGGGTAGGGGGCGAGCAGTACTTC.

The chain is built from TRBV2 and TRBJ1-6; D uncertain. Germline CDR1 SNHLY, CDR2 FYNNEI. With 4 bases removed from V and 7 bases from J, the gap between germline ends came to 11 bases. The CDR3 length is 14 residues. DNA of the CDR3: TGTGCCAGCAGTGGGAACAACGGGAATTCACCCCTCCACTTT. This codes for CASSGNNGNSPLHF.

This clone is a singleton in its sample. This chain links TRBV5-5 with TRBJ1-2, with 9 bases aligning to TRBD1. CDR1 and CDR2 from the germline V gene are SGHKS and YYEKEE (reference sequence). This CDR3 has 15 amino acids. Losses at the gene ends were 0 bases for V and 8 bases for J; bases not matched to a gene: 8. CDR3 residues: CASSLVGQGMGGYTF. In nucleotides, the CDR3 is TGTGCCAGCAGCTTGGTAGGACAGGGGATGGGCGGCTACACCTTC.

The chain links TRBV29-1 to TRBJ1-1; no definite D call. Trimming removed 6 bases at V and 0 bases at J, with 14 bases between. The CDR3 is 14 residues long. The germline gives CDR1 SQVTM, CDR2 ANQGSEA. This chain's CDR3 is CSVTQSGMNTEAFF. CDR3 in DNA: TGCAGCGTAACACAGAGTGGCATGAACACTGAAGCTTTCTTT.

V is TRBV10-3 and J is TRBJ2-5, with 9 bases aligning to TRBD1. The V gene's germline CDR1 is ENHRY and CDR2 SYGVKD. V dropped 5 bases and J dropped 2; count of bases not matched to a gene: 3. The CDR3 covers 14 residues. The CDR3 sequence is CAISSDRGQETQYF. Written as DNA, the CDR3 is TGTGCCATCAGTAGTGACAGGGGGCAAGAGACCCAGTACTTC.

The rearrangement joins TRBV5-4 to TRBJ1-1; 9 positions match TRBD1. From germline, CDR1 is SGHNT and CDR2 YYREEE (reference sequence). The J segment lost 5 bases and the V segment lost 6 bases, leaving 8 bases of the junction unmatched. CDR3 size: 14 residues. In DNA, the CDR3 is TGTGCCAGCACCGAAGGACAGGGGCGGACTGAAGCTTTCTTT. It yields the protein CASTEGQGRTEAFF.

V and J are TRBV6-5 and TRBJ2-1; D uncertain. The CDR3 has 15 residues. Deletions cut 4 bases from V and 6 bases from J, with 16 bases between. Looked up from germline, CDR1 is MNHEY and CDR2 is SVGAGI. In DNA form, the CDR3 reads TGTGCCAGCAGTTTAAGTTTTCTTACCAGCAATGAGCAGTTCTTC. Residues: CASSLSFLTSNEQFF.

The chain carries TRBV19 and TRBJ2-5; TRBD2 matches at 13 bases. CDR3 length: 14 amino acids. Trimming removed 1 base from V and 7 bases from J; junction bases left unmatched: 0. The germline CDR1 and CDR2 sequences are LNHDA and SQIVND (reference sequence). The CDR3 sequence is CASSIGTSGGTQYF. As DNA, the CDR3 is TGTGCCAGTAGTATAGGGACTAGCGGGGGGACCCAGTACTTC.

The V gene is TRBV19, the J gene TRBJ1-2; the match to TRBD1 covers 8 bases. The CDR3 is made up of 16 amino acids. Germline CDR1 and CDR2: LNHDA and SQIVND (reference sequence). The CDR3 sequence is CESRGRGLDIIYGYTF. DNA for the CDR3: TGTGAGAGTAGGGGCAGGGGGCTCGATATCATCTATGGCTACACCTTC.